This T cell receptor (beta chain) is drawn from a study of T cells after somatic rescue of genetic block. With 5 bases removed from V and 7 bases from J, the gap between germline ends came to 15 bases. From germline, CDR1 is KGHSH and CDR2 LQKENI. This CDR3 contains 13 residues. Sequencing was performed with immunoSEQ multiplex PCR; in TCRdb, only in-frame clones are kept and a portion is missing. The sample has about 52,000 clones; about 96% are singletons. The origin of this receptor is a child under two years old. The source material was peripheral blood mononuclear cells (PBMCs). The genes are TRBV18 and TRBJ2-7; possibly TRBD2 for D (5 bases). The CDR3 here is CASSSNGLVEQYF. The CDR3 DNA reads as TGTGCCAGCTCATCCAACGGACTTGTGGAGCAGTACTTC. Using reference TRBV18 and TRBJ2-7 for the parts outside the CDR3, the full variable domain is NAGVMQNPRHLVRRRGQEARLRCSPMKGHSHVYWYRQLPEEGLKFMVYLQKENIIDESGMPKERFSAEFPKEGPSILRIQQVVRGDSAAYFCASSSNGLVEQYFGPGTRLTVT.